Listed below are T cell receptor beta chains from one sample, sequenced in a study of OX40 agonist ivuxolimab in advanced cancers. Clones were sequenced by immunoSEQ multiplex PCR, and TCRdb holds only the in-frame ones, with some missing. The data contain about 55,000 clones, approximately 86% of them singletons. Sequencing was performed on CD4+ or CD8+ T cells sorted from blood, taken in a trial of the OX40 agonist ivuxolimab. These receptors originate from an adult with an advanced solid tumor such as melanoma, head and neck, liver or kidney cancer. CDR3s include the opening cysteine and the closing phenylalanine or tryptophan. D genes are given only for firm matches. Clone size is not always given. Where it is, it says once, few, many or a class for expanded clones.

V	size	J	D	CDR3	DNA
TRBV7-9	-	TRBJ1-4	TRBD1	CASRLDRSDEKLFF	TGTGCCAGCAGACTGGACAGGTCGGATGAAAAACTGTTTTTT
TRBV11-2	-	TRBJ2-1	-	CASSLGGAYNEQFF	TGTGCCAGCAGCTTAGGGGGGGCCTACAATGAGCAGTTCTTC
TRBV7-3	-	TRBJ1-4	-	CASSPPNEKLFF	TGTGCCAGCAGCCCTCCTAATGAAAAACTGTTTTTT
TRBV9	-	TRBJ2-1	-	CASSKPWGEAPSYNEQFF	TGTGCCAGCAGCAAACCTTGGGGCGAGGCGCCCTCCTACAATGAGCAGTTCTTC
TRBV27	-	TRBJ2-3	TRBD1	CASSLLRALQGAGDTQYF	TGTGCCAGCAGTTTACTCCGGGCCTTACAGGGGGCAGGGGATACGCAGTATTTT
TRBV10-2	-	TRBJ1-1	TRBD1	CASSEGQGGKTEAFF	TGCGCCAGCAGTGAGGGACAGGGGGGGAAGACTGAAGCTTTCTTT
TRBV4-1	-	TRBJ1-1	-	CASSQPTGNTEAFF	TGCGCCAGCAGCCAACCGACAGGGAACACTGAAGCTTTCTTT
TRBV6-5	once	TRBJ1-1	-	CASSYATAMNTEAFF	TGTGCCAGCAGTTACGCGACAGCGATGAACACTGAAGCTTTCTTT
TRBV11-2	-	TRBJ2-7	-	CASTASWGYEQYF	TGTGCCAGCACGGCCTCATGGGGGTACGAGCAGTACTTC
TRBV5-1	-	TRBJ1-1	-	CASSLEATGFKTNTEAFF	TGCGCCAGCAGCTTGGAGGCGACAGGCTTTAAGACAAACACTGAAGCTTTCTTT
TRBV7-9	-	TRBJ1-1	-	CASSPGGEAFF	TGTGCCAGCAGCCCCGGGGGTGAAGCTTTCTTT
TRBV6-5	-	TRBJ1-5	-	CASSFGGDQPQHF	TGTGCCAGCAGTTTTGGCGGCGATCAGCCCCAGCATTTT
TRBV15	-	TRBJ1-1	-	CATSRWRNTEAFF	TGTGCCACCAGCAGGTGGAGAAACACTGAAGCTTTCTTT
TRBV7-9	-	TRBJ1-3	TRBD1	CASSWPGQVSGNTIYF	TGTGCCAGCAGCTGGCCCGGACAGGTCTCTGGAAACACCATATATTTT
TRBV5-6	many	TRBJ1-1	-	CASSASLNTEAFF	TGTGCCAGCAGCGCCAGCTTGAACACTGAAGCTTTCTTT
TRBV27	-	TRBJ1-5	-	CASNPGPGGGNQPQHF	TGTGCCAGCAACCCGGGCCCCGGAGGGGGCAATCAGCCCCAGCATTTT
TRBV10-1	-	TRBJ2-1	-	CASSEGLNEQFF	TGCGCCAGCAGTGAGGGGCTAAATGAGCAGTTCTTC